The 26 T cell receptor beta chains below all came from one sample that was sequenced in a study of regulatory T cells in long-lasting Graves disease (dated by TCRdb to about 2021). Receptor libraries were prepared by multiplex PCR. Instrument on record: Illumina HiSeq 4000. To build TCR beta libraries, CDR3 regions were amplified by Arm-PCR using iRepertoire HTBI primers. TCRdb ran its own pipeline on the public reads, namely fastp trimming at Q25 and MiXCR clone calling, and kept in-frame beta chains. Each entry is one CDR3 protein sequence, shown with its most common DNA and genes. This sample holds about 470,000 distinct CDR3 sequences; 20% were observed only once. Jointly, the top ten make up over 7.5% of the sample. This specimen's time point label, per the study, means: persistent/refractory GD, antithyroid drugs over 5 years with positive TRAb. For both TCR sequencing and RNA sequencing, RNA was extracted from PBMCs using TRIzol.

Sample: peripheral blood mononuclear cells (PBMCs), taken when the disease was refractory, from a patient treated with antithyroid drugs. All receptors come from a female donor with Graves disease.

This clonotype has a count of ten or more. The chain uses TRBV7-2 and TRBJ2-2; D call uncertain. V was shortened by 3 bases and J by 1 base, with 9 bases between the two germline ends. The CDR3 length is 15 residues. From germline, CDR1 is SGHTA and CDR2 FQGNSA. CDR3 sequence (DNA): TGTGCCAGCAGCTTGTCCCCTCTGAACACCGGGGAGCTGTTTTTT. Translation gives CASSLSPLNTGELFF. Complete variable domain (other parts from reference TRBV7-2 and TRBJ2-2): GAGVSQSPSNKVTEKGKDVELRCDPISGHTALYWYRQSLGQGLEFLIYFQGNSAPDKSGLPSDRFSAERTGGSVSTLTIQRTQQEDSAVYLCASSLSPLNTGELFFGEGSRLTVL.

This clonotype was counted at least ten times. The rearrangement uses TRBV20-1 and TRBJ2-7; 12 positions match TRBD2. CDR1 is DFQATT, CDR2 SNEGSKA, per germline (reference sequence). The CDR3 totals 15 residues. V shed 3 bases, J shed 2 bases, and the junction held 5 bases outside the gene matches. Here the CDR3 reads CSASRLAGGPYEQYF. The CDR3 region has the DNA TGCAGTGCTAGTCGTCTAGCGGGAGGGCCCTACGAGCAGTACTTC.

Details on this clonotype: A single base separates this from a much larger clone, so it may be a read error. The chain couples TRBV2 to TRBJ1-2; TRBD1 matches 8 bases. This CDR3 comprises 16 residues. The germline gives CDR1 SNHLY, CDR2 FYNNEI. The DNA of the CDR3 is TGTGCCAGCAGTGAAGACCTTGGACAGGGTCTCACTGGCCACACCTTC. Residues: CASSEDLGQGLTGHTF.

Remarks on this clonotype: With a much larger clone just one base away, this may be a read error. CDR3 in DNA: TGTGCCAGCAGCTACACTGGCGGGAGGTTATACGAGCAGTACTTC. Translating it yields CASSYTGGRLYEQYF. The V call is TRBV11-2, the J call TRBJ2-7; 8 bases line up with TRBD2. Trimming cost V 4 bases and J 4 bases; bases outside gene matches: 9. The CDR3 totals 15 residues. The germline V gene encodes CDR1 SGHAT and CDR2 FQNNGV.

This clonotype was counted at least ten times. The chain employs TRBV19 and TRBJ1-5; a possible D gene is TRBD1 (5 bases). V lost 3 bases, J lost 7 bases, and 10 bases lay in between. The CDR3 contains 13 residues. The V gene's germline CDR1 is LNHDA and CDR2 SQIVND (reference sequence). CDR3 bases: TGTGCCAGTAGTATTGACGGGGGGCAGCCCCAGCATTTT. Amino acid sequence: CASSIDGGQPQHF.

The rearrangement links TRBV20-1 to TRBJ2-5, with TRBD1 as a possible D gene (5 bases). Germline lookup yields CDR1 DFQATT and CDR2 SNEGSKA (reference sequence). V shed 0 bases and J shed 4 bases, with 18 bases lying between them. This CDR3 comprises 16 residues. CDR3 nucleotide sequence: TGCAGTGCTAGAGATCGTGGGGCGGTAGGGGTAGAGACCCAGTACTTC. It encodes CSARDRGAVGVETQYF.

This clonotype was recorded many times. CDR3 sequence reads: CASSPGQASSPLHF. DNA for the CDR3: TGTGCCAGCAGCCCGGGACAGGCTAGTTCACCCCTCCACTTT. This chain links TRBV7-2 with TRBJ1-6; TRBD1 matches 8 bases. Looked up from germline, CDR1 is SGHTA and CDR2 is FQGNSA. After removal of 5 bases from V and 9 bases from J, the junction contained 6 bases not matched to a gene. The CDR3 sequence is 14 residues long.

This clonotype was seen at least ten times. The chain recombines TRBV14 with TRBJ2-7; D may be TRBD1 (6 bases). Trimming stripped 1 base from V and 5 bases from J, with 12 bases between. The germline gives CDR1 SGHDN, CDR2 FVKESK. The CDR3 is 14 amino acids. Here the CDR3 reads CASSQATGLNEQYF. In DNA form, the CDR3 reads TGTGCCAGCAGCCAAGCCACAGGGTTAAACGAGCAGTACTTC.

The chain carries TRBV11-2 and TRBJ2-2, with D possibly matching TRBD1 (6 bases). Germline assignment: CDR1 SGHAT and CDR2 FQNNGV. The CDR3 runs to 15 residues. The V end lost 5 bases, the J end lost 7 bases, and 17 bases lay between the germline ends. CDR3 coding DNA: TGTGCCAGCAGCGTACCGGGACAAAAGCACGGGGAGCTGTTTTTT. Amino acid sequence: CASSVPGQKHGELFF.

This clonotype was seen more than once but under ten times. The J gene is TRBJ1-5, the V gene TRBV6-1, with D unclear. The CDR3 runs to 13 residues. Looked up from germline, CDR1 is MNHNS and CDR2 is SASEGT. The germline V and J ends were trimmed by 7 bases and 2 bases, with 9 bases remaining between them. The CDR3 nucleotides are TGTGCCAGCACCCAGCACGGCAATCAGCCCCAGCATTTT. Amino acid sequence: CASTQHGNQPQHF.

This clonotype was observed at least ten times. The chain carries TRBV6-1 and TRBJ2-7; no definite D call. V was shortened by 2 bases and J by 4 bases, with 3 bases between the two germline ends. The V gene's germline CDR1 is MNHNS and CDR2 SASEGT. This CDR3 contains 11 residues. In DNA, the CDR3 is TGTGCCAGCAGTGAAATTTACGAGCAGTACTTC. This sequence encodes CASSEIYEQYF.

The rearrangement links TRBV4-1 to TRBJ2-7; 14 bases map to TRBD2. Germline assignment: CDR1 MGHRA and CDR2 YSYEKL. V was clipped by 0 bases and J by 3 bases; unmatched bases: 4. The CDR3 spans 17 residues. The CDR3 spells CASSQDGLAGGSYEQYF. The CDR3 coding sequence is TGCGCCAGCAGCCAAGACGGACTAGCGGGAGGCAGCTACGAGCAGTACTTC.

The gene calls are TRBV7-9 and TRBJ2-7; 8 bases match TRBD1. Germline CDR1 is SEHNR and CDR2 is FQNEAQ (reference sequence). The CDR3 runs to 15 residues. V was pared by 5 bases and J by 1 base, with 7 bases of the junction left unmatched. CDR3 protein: CASSHRDRPSYEQYF. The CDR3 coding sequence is TGTGCCAGCAGCCACCGGGACAGGCCGTCCTACGAGCAGTACTTC.

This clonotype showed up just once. For the CDR3, the DNA is TGTGCCAGCAGCCAGTCGGGGACTAGCGGGAACTACGAGCAGTACTTC. Its protein is CASSQSGTSGNYEQYF. The chain carries TRBV4-2 and TRBJ2-7, with TRBD2 identical over 13 bases. This CDR3 comprises 16 residues. Trimming at V came to 3 bases and at J to 3 bases, leaving 5 bases not matched to a gene. Germline loops: CDR1 LGHNA, CDR2 YNFKEQ.

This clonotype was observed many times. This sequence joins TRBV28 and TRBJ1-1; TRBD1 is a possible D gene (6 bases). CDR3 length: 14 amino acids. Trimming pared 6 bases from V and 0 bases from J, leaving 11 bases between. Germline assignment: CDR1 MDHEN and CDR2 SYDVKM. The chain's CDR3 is CASSQGTMNTEAFF. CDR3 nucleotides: TGTGCCAGCAGCCAAGGGACAATGAACACTGAAGCTTTCTTT.

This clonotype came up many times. CDR3 DNA sequence: TGTGCCAGCAGTCCTCCGACCGGGACTAGTTCGGCCGGGGAGCTGTTTTTT. Protein sequence: CASSPPTGTSSAGELFF. J is TRBJ2-2 and V is TRBV28, with 8 positions matching TRBD2. This CDR3 contains 17 residues. V dropped 5 bases and J dropped 6; count of bases not matched to a gene: 14. CDR1 MDHEN and CDR2 SYDVKM come from the germline V gene.

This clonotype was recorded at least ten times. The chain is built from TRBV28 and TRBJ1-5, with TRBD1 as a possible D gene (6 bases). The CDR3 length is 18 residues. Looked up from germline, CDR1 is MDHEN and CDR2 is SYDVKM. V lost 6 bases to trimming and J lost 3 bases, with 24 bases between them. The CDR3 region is CASREKKRWGGPNQPQHF. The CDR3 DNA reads TGTGCCAGCAGAGAGAAGAAACGCTGGGGGGGCCCCAATCAGCCCCAGCATTTT.

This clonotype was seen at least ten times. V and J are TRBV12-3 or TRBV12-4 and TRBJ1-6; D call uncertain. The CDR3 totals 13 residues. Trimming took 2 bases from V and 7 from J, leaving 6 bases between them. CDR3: CASSLQSNSPLHF. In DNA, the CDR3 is TGTGCCAGCAGTTTACAGTCGAATTCACCCCTCCACTTT.

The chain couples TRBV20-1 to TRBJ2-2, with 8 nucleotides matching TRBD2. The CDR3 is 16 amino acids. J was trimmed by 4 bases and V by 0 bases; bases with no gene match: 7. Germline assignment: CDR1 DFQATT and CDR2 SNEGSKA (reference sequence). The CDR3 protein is CSARDPGTSSTGELFF. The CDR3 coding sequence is TGCAGTGCTAGAGATCCGGGGACTAGTAGCACCGGGGAGCTGTTTTTT.

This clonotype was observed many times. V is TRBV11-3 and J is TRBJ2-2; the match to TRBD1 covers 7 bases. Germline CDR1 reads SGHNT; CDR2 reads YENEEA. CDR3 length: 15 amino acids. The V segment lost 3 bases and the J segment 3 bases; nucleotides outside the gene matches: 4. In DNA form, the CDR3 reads TGTGCCAGCAGCTTCTCCGGGACAGACACCGGGGAGCTGTTTTTT. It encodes CASSFSGTDTGELFF. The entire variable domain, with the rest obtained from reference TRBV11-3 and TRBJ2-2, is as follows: EAGVVQSPRYKIIEKKQPVAFWCNPISGHNTLYWYLQNLGQGPELLIRYENEEAVDDSQLPKDRFSAERLKGVDSTLKIQPAELGDSAVYLCASSFSGTDTGELFFGEGSRLTVL.

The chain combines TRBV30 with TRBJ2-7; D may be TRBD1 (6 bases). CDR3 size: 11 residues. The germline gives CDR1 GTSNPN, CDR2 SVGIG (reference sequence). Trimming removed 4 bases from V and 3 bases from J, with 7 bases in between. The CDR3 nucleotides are TGTGCCTGGAAGGGGGACTACGAGCAGTACTTC. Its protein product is CAWKGDYEQYF.

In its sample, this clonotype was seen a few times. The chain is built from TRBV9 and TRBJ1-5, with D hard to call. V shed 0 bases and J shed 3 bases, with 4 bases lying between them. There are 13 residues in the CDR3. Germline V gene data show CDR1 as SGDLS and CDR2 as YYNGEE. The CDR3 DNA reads TGTGCCAGCAGCGTAGAACCCAATCAGCCCCAGCATTTT. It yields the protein CASSVEPNQPQHF.

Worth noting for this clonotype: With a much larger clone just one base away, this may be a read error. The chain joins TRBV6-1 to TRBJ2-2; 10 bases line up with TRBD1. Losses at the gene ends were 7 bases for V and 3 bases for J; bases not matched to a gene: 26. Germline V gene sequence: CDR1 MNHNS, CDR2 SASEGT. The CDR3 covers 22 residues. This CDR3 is CASTLLTLGGTGAIPDTGELFF. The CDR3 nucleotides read TGTGCCAGCACCCTCTTAACCCTTGGGGGGACAGGGGCCATACCGGACACCGGGGAGCTGTTTTTT.

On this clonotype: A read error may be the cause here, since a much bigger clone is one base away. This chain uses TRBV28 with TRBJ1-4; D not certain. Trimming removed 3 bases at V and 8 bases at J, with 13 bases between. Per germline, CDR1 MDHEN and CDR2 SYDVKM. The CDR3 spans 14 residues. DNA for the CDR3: TGTGCCAGCAGTTTGTATTCTGTTGGCGAAAAACTGTTTTTT. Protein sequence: CASSLYSVGEKLFF.

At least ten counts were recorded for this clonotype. The CDR3, as DNA: TGTGCCAGCTTAGCATTTAAACCGGGACAGGGTCATGAAAAACTGTTTTTT. This gives the protein CASLAFKPGQGHEKLFF. This rearrangement joins TRBV12-3 or TRBV12-4 to TRBJ1-4; 9 positions agree with TRBD1. This CDR3 region has 17 residues. Unmatched junction bases numbered 16, after V lost 8 bases and J lost 6 bases.

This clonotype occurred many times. The CDR3 region has the DNA TGTGCCAGCAGCCAGACCGGGACTCAAGCCTACGAGCAGTACTTC. Its protein is CASSQTGTQAYEQYF. This chain connects TRBV7-2 to TRBJ2-7; perhaps TRBD2 as D (6 bases). The CDR3 consists of 15 residues. Germline lookup yields CDR1 SGHTA and CDR2 FQGNSA. Deletions cut 5 bases from V and 2 bases from J, with 16 bases between.